The rows below give T cell receptor beta chains drawn from one sample of a study of Graves' ophthalmopathy and Graves' hyperthyroidism. TCRdb reanalysed the multiplex PCR reads using MiXCR and keeps one entry per CDR3 protein. The sample includes almost 750,000 distinct CDR3 sequences, 35% to 50% seen only once; the top ten take 44%. Sequenced material: peripheral blood. Receptor source: an adult man with Graves' ophthalmopathy. Each CDR3 is given with its conserved first and last residue. The D gene is left open where the match is weak. Clone size is stated in some rows and not others, as once, few, many or a class when expanded.

v_gene	abundance	j_gene	d_gene	CDR3nt	CDR3aa
TRBV25-1	-	TRBJ2-2	-	TGTGCCAGCAGTCCCTTGGGAGTGGGATCCGGGGAGCTGTTTTTT	CASSPLGVGSGELFF
TRBV20-1	-	TRBJ1-4	-	TGCAGTGCTAGAGATAATGAAAAACTGTTTTTT	CSARDNEKLFF
TRBV24-1	-	TRBJ1-5	-	TGTGCCAGCAGCCACGGGGGGACTCGTCCAGGCAATCAGCCCCAGCATTTT	CASSHGGTRPGNQPQHF
TRBV6-4	-	TRBJ1-6	TRBD1	TGTGCCAGCACCTCAACGGACAGGGGCGAGGAGTCACCCCTCCACTTT	CASTSTDRGEESPLHF
TRBV6-6	few	TRBJ1-1	-	TGTGCCAGCAGTTACGGGCGGACTGAAGCTTTCTTT	CASSYGRTEAFF
TRBV12-3/TRBV12-4	few	TRBJ1-4	TRBD1	TGTGCCAGCAGTCCCACAGGGGGCACTAATGAAAAACTGTTTTTT	CASSPTGGTNEKLFF
TRBV7-6	-	TRBJ2-3	-	TGTGCCAACAGCTTAGCGGAGGGGGGGACGCAGTATTTT	CANSLAEGGTQYF
TRBV10-3	many	TRBJ2-5	-	TGTGCCATCAGTGAGGGGGTCGCGACGGGACAAGAGACCCAGTACTTC	CAISEGVATGQETQYF
TRBV9	few	TRBJ1-4	-	TGTGCCAGCAGCGATGACAATGCACCCCTTGCAACTAATGAAAAACTGTTTTTT	CASSDDNAPLATNEKLFF
TRBV7-9	many	TRBJ1-1	-	TGTGCCAGCAGCTTAGCGATTGGACAGAACACTGAAGCTTTCTTT	CASSLAIGQNTEAFF
TRBV15	many	TRBJ1-3	-	TGTGCCACCAGCAGAGACAGACAGCACTCTGGAAACACCATATATTTT	CATSRDRQHSGNTIYF